Following are 2 T cell receptor beta chains from one sample sequenced in a study of technical replicates of blood from a few donors. Only in-frame clones appear in the TCRdb table, and some are missing; sequencing was by immunoSEQ multiplex PCR. The table lists 50,000 to 80,000 clones, approximately 90% of them singletons. Sequences were obtained from PBMCs. Source of these receptors: a human donor in good health. Some clones in this sample may be carry-over from other donors' samples.

The V and J genes are TRBV12-5 and TRBJ2-5, with 10 positions matching TRBD2. The V gene end was trimmed by 5 bases and the J gene end by 7 bases; junction bases not matched to a gene: 13. CDR3 size: 16 residues. In germline, CDR1 is LGHNT, CDR2 FRNRAP. In DNA, the CDR3 is TGTGCTAGTGGTGTAGCTAGCGGGAGCCGGCCGGGGACCCAGTACTTC. It yields the protein CASGVASGSRPGTQYF.

This chain uses TRBV5-1 with TRBJ1-2; D is uncertain. V was pared by 1 base and J by 0 bases, with 10 bases between. Germline V gene data show CDR1 as SGHRS and CDR2 as YFSETQ. The CDR3 runs to 15 residues. This CDR3 reads CASSLLADSNYGYTF. The CDR3 DNA follows: TGCGCCAGCAGCTTGTTGGCGGATTCTAACTATGGCTACACCTTC.